These T cell receptor beta chains were read from a single sample in a study of CD8+ T cells in alopecia areata. Using immunoSEQ multiplex PCR, the repertoire was profiled, and TCRdb retains in-frame clones only, with some absent. The data contain 130,000 or so clones, around 49% of them singletons. This material consisted of CD8+ T cells sorted from blood, taken at week 0. These receptors all come from a human donor with alopecia areata. Both conserved end residues are part of each CDR3. The D gene is left open where the match is weak. The size entry is marked missing in some rows and otherwise reads once, few, many or a size class.

CDR3 protein: CASSYGGEGTGELFF; CDR3 DNA: TGTGCCAGCAGTTACGGGGGGGAGGGCACCGGGGAGCTGTTTTTT; D gene: TRBD2; clone size: -; V gene: TRBV6-5; J gene: TRBJ2-2
CDR3 protein: CASTPGTGYYNEQFF; CDR3 DNA: TGTGCCAGCACCCCCGGGACAGGGTATTACAATGAGCAGTTCTTC; D gene: TRBD1; clone size: -; V gene: TRBV27; J gene: TRBJ2-1
CDR3 protein: CSVAGGAFLGGQETQYF; CDR3 DNA: TGCAGCGTGGCCGGGGGGGCCTTCTTGGGTGGCCAAGAGACCCAGTACTTC; D gene: TRBD2; clone size: few; V gene: TRBV29-1; J gene: TRBJ2-5
CDR3 protein: CAWSVHLGQDYEQYF; CDR3 DNA: TGTGCCTGGAGTGTACATTTAGGACAGGACTACGAGCAGTACTTC; D gene: TRBD1; clone size: -; V gene: TRBV30; J gene: TRBJ2-7
CDR3 protein: CASTPGGVYNYTF; CDR3 DNA: TGTGCCAGCACCCCGGGTGGGGTATATAACTACACCTTC; D gene: -; clone size: -; V gene: TRBV5-6; J gene: TRBJ1-2
CDR3 protein: CAIRWTGGALF; CDR3 DNA: TGTGCCATCAGGTGGACAGGCGGCGCTCTCTTT; D gene: TRBD1; clone size: once; V gene: TRBV6-5; J gene: TRBJ1-1
CDR3 protein: CASNLGASGGRNEQFF; CDR3 DNA: TGTGCCAGCAACCTTGGGGCTAGCGGGGGAAGGAATGAGCAGTTCTTC; D gene: TRBD2; clone size: -; V gene: TRBV9; J gene: TRBJ2-1
CDR3 protein: CASSGGDMNTEAFF; CDR3 DNA: TGTGCCAGTAGTGGAGGGGACATGAACACTGAAGCTTTCTTT; D gene: -; clone size: -; V gene: TRBV19; J gene: TRBJ1-1
CDR3 protein: CASSTDSGVEQFF; CDR3 DNA: TGTGCCAGCAGCACCGATAGCGGCGTTGAGCAGTTCTTC; D gene: -; clone size: -; V gene: TRBV5-4; J gene: TRBJ2-1
CDR3 protein: CSVVDAGSSAFF; CDR3 DNA: TGCAGCGTTGTTGACGCCGGTTCGTCGGCTTTCTTT; D gene: -; clone size: -; V gene: TRBV29-1; J gene: TRBJ1-1
CDR3 protein: CASGVGRISYEQYF; CDR3 DNA: TGTGCCAGCGGCGTGGGACGGATCTCCTACGAGCAGTACTTC; D gene: -; clone size: -; V gene: TRBV2; J gene: TRBJ2-7
CDR3 protein: CASSSRDSYEQYF; CDR3 DNA: TGTGCCAGCAGTTCCCGGGACAGCTACGAGCAGTACTTC; D gene: TRBD1; clone size: -; V gene: TRBV6-5; J gene: TRBJ2-7
CDR3 protein: CASSRDFLNTGELFF; CDR3 DNA: TGTGCCAGCAGTCGGGACTTCTTAAACACCGGGGAGCTGTTTTTT; D gene: -; clone size: few; V gene: TRBV6-5; J gene: TRBJ2-2
CDR3 protein: CAIQGGATYEQYF; CDR3 DNA: TGTGCCATCCAGGGGGGGGCCACCTACGAGCAGTACTTC; D gene: -; clone size: few; V gene: TRBV2; J gene: TRBJ2-7
CDR3 protein: CASSLGQHTDTQYF; CDR3 DNA: TGTGCCAGCAGCTTAGGCCAGCACACAGATACGCAGTATTTT; D gene: -; clone size: few; V gene: TRBV7-8; J gene: TRBJ2-3
CDR3 protein: CATSGAGVGETQYF; CDR3 DNA: TGTGCCACCAGCGGAGCGGGGGTTGGAGAGACCCAGTACTTC; D gene: TRBD2; clone size: few; V gene: TRBV15; J gene: TRBJ2-5
CDR3 protein: CASTPRNTGELFF; CDR3 DNA: TGTGCCAGTACTCCACGGAACACCGGGGAGCTGTTTTTT; D gene: -; clone size: many; V gene: TRBV19; J gene: TRBJ2-2
CDR3 protein: CASGRDAGYEQYF; CDR3 DNA: TGTGCTAGTGGGCGGGACGCCGGCTACGAGCAGTACTTC; D gene: -; clone size: -; V gene: TRBV12-5; J gene: TRBJ2-7
CDR3 protein: CASSSNPQGAGEKLFF; CDR3 DNA: TGTGCCAGCAGCTCAAACCCGCAGGGGGCGGGAGAAAAACTGTTTTTT; D gene: TRBD1; clone size: -; V gene: TRBV13; J gene: TRBJ1-4
CDR3 protein: CAWSVGSDNSPLHF; CDR3 DNA: TGTGCCTGGAGTGTAGGTTCGGATAATTCACCCCTCCACTTT; D gene: -; clone size: few; V gene: TRBV30; J gene: TRBJ1-6
CDR3 protein: CASSLDSGTENQPQHF; CDR3 DNA: TGTGCCAGCAGCTTAGATTCCGGGACGGAGAATCAGCCCCAGCATTTT; D gene: -; clone size: -; V gene: TRBV7-9; J gene: TRBJ1-5
CDR3 protein: CASSLRVRGADTGELFF; CDR3 DNA: TGTGCCAGCAGCCTTAGGGTCAGGGGCGCGGACACCGGGGAGCTGTTTTTT; D gene: -; clone size: -; V gene: TRBV7-2; J gene: TRBJ2-2
CDR3 protein: CASSTRGYSYEQYF; CDR3 DNA: TGTGCCAGCAGTACGCGGGGTTACTCCTACGAGCAGTACTTC; D gene: -; clone size: -; V gene: TRBV6-5; J gene: TRBJ2-7